Below are 15 T cell receptor beta chains sequenced from a single sample in a study of cytomegalovirus exposure and HLA in healthy donors. Both 60 Vbeta primers and 13 Jbeta primers went into the PCR. Repertoires were generated with immunoSEQ multiplex PCR, while TCRdb's copy carries only in-frame clones and drops some. The sample records 100,000 to 120,000 clones, approximately 81% being singletons. The sample comprised PBMCs. These receptors all stem from a young man in good health and CMV-seronegative.

V gene TRBV29-1 combines with J gene TRBJ1-2; D unresolved. The CDR3 extends over 12 amino acids. The ends were cut back, 3 bases at V and 4 bases at J, with 9 bases in the middle. Germline CDR1 and CDR2: SQVTM and ANQGSEA. The CDR3 sequence: CSVEGRVYGYTF. CDR3 coding DNA: TGCAGCGTTGAGGGCAGAGTCTATGGCTACACCTTC.

J is TRBJ1-5 and V is TRBV5-4; 10 bases align to TRBD1. The CDR3 consists of 14 residues. Germline V gene sequence: CDR1 SGHNT, CDR2 YYREEE (reference sequence). The ends lost 4 bases at V and 4 bases at J; junction bases unmatched: 2. CDR3 loop: CASSRQGANQPQHF. Written as DNA, the CDR3 is TGTGCCAGCAGCAGACAGGGGGCTAATCAGCCCCAGCATTTT.

The V call is TRBV7-9, the J call TRBJ2-1, with 8 bases fitting TRBD2. The CDR3 extends over 13 amino acids. Germline CDR1 reads SEHNR; CDR2 reads FQNEAQ (reference sequence). Trimming cost V 5 bases and J 7 bases; bases outside gene matches: 4. CDR3 sequence: CASSGLADNEQFF. CDR3 in DNA: TGTGCCAGCAGCGGACTAGCTGATAATGAGCAGTTCTTC.

The table lists this clone with a few counts. V is TRBV4-1 and J is TRBJ2-1, with D possibly TRBD1 on 5 matching bases. This CDR3 has 13 residues. The V and J ends lost 4 bases and 10 bases respectively, with 14 bases between them. The germline V gene encodes CDR1 MGHRA and CDR2 YSYEKL. CDR3 in amino acids: CASSPPGSREQFF. CDR3 nucleotides: TGCGCCAGCAGCCCCCCAGGGTCGCGCGAGCAGTTCTTC.

The chain is built from TRBV6-4 and TRBJ1-1, with D possibly matching TRBD1 (5 bases). Germline V gene data show CDR1 as MRHNA and CDR2 as SNTAGT. Trimming stripped 7 bases from V and 4 bases from J, with 16 bases between. CDR3 length: 14 amino acids. CDR3 region: CASIMAAGGTEAFF. Here the CDR3 DNA reads TGTGCCAGCATTATGGCCGCGGGGGGCACTGAAGCTTTCTTT.

This chain links TRBV5-1 with TRBJ1-1; TRBD1 is a possible D gene (5 bases). The germline V gene has CDR1 SGHRS and CDR2 YFSETQ. Trimming shortened V by 8 bases and J by 8 bases, and 19 bases separated the two germline ends. The CDR3 is 13 amino acids. In DNA form, the CDR3 reads TGCGCCAGTCAACCGGAGGGGATGGGAGAAGCTTTCTTT. It codes for CASQPEGMGEAFF.

J is TRBJ2-7 and V is TRBV19; TRBD2 aligns across 7 bases. The V gene's germline CDR1 is LNHDA and CDR2 SQIVND (reference sequence). CDR3 length equals 12 residues. V lost 10 bases to trimming and J lost 4 bases; unmatched junction nucleotides: 7. In nucleotides, the CDR3 is TGTGCCACCGGGACTATTGGGTACGAGCAGTACTTC. Translated, it gives CATGTIGYEQYF.

The chain couples TRBV4-1 to TRBJ2-7, with D unclear. Germline values: CDR1 MGHRA, CDR2 YSYEKL. The CDR3 sequence is 14 residues long. Trimming stripped 2 bases from V and 5 bases from J, with 13 bases between. The CDR3 is CASSQTQTVNEQYF. CDR3 coding DNA: TGCGCCAGCAGCCAAACCCAAACTGTGAACGAGCAGTACTTC.

This sequence joins TRBV9 and TRBJ2-7; 7 nucleotides align to TRBD1. Germline CDR1 SGDLS, CDR2 YYNGEE. V lost 0 bases, J lost 1 base, and 4 bases stayed unmatched. The CDR3 totals 15 residues. CDR3 residues: CASSVGDSFSYEQYF. For the CDR3, the DNA is TGTGCCAGCAGCGTAGGGGACAGCTTTTCCTACGAGCAGTACTTC.

The chain has TRBV14 and TRBJ2-7; weak D call: TRBD2 (5 bases). The CDR3 has 15 residues. Germline V lookup: CDR1 SGHDN, CDR2 FVKESK. V shed 3 bases and J shed 2 bases, with 14 bases lying between them. CDR3 DNA sequence: TGTGCCAGCAGCCAGTCAAGCGGAGGCGCCTACGAGCAGTACTTC. As protein: CASSQSSGGAYEQYF.

V is TRBV5-1 and J is TRBJ2-3; 12 bases match TRBD2. The V gene's germline CDR1 is SGHRS and CDR2 YFSETQ. The junction had 11 bases not matched to a gene; V was cut back by 2 bases and J by 7 bases. This CDR3 has 17 amino acids. CDR3 protein: CASSFTSLLAGGHTQYF. CDR3 coding DNA: TGCGCCAGCAGCTTCACCAGCCTACTAGCGGGAGGTCATACGCAGTATTTT.

This rearrangement joins TRBV5-6 to TRBJ1-6; unclear D gene. This CDR3 has 16 amino acids. V lost 2 bases and J 9 bases, leaving 18 bases between the germline ends. CDR1 and CDR2 (germline): SGHDT, YYEEEE. The CDR3 loop is CASSLKGPGFSSPLHF. The CDR3 DNA sequence: TGTGCCAGCAGCTTAAAGGGTCCGGGATTCAGTTCACCCCTCCACTTT. The entire variable domain, with the rest obtained from reference TRBV5-6 and TRBJ1-6, is as follows: DAGVTQSPTHLIKTRGQQVTLRCSPKSGHDTVSWYQQALGQGPQFIFQYYEEEERQRGNFPDRFSGHQFPNYSSELNVNALLLGDSALYLCASSLKGPGFSSPLHFGNGTRLTVT.

The chain has TRBV7-2 and TRBJ1-1, with D hard to call. V gave up 2 bases and J gave up 0 bases, with 7 bases separating them. The CDR3 covers 14 residues. Per germline, CDR1 SGHTA and CDR2 FQGNSA. For the CDR3, the DNA is TGTGCCAGCAGCTTACCGGGTATGAACACTGAAGCTTTCTTT. Encoded protein: CASSLPGMNTEAFF. Complete variable domain (other parts from reference TRBV7-2 and TRBJ1-1): GAGVSQSPSNKVTEKGKDVELRCDPISGHTALYWYRQSLGQGLEFLIYFQGNSAPDKSGLPSDRFSAERTGGSVSTLTIQRTQQEDSAVYLCASSLPGMNTEAFFGQGTRLTVV.

Only one count was recorded for this clone. The J gene is TRBJ1-1, the V gene TRBV27, with TRBD1 matching 10 bases. V was pared by 5 bases and J by 7 bases, with 4 bases of the junction left unmatched. The CDR3 contains 13 residues. CDR1 and CDR2 (germline): MNHEY, SMNVEV (reference sequence). The DNA of the CDR3 is TGTGCCAGCAGTCGGGACAGGGGCTTTGAAGCTTTCTTT. Translated: CASSRDRGFEAFF.

V is TRBV4-3 and J is TRBJ2-4; 7 bases line up with TRBD1. Germline trimming cut 2 bases from V and 1 base from J; bases unmatched to any gene: 11. In germline, CDR1 is LGHNA, CDR2 YSLEER. The CDR3 covers 18 residues. The DNA of the CDR3 is TGCGCCAGCAGCCAATCCTACAGGGGAGTCGGGGCCAAAAACATTCAGTACTTC. Protein sequence: CASSQSYRGVGAKNIQYF.